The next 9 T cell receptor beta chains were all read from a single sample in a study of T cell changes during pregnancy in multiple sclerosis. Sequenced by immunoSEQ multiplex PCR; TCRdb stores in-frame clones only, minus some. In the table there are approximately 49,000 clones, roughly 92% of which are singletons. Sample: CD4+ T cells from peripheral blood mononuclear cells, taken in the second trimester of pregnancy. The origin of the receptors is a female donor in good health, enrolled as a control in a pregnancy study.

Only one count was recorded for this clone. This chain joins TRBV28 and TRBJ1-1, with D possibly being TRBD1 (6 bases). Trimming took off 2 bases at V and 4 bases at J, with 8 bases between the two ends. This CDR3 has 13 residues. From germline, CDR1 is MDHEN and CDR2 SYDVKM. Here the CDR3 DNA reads TGTGCCAGCAGTTTAAACAGGGTCACTGAAGCTTTCTTT. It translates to CASSLNRVTEAFF.

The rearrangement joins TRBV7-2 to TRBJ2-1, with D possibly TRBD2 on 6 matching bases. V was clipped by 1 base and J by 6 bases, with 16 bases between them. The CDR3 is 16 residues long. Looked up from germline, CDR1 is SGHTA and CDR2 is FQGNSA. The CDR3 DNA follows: TGTGCCAGCAGCTTAGTCAGGGCTAGCGTCGGCAATGAGCAGTTCTTC. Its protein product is CASSLVRASVGNEQFF. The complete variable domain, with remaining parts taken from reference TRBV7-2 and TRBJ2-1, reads GAGVSQSPSNKVTEKGKDVELRCDPISGHTALYWYRQSLGQGLEFLIYFQGNSAPDKSGLPSDRFSAERTGGSVSTLTIQRTQQEDSAVYLCASSLVRASVGNEQFFGPGTRLTVL.

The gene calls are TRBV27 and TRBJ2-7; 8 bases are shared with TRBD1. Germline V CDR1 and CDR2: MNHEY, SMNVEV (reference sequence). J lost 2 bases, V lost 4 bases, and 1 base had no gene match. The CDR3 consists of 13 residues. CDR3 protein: CASSWTGPYEQYF. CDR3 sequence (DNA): TGTGCCAGCAGTTGGACAGGGCCCTACGAGCAGTACTTC.

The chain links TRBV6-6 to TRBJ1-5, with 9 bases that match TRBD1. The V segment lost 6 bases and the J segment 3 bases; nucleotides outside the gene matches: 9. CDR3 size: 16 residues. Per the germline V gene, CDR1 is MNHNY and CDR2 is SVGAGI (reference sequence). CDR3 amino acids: CASRGPGQGINQPQHF. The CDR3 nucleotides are TGTGCCAGCAGGGGCCCGGGACAGGGAATCAATCAGCCCCAGCATTTT.

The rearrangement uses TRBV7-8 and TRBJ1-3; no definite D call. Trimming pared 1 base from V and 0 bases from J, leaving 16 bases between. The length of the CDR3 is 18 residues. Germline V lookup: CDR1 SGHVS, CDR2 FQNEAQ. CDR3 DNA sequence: TGTGCCAGCAGCTTAGGGGCCTCTCATAGTCTCTCTGGAAACACCATATATTTT. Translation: CASSLGASHSLSGNTIYF.

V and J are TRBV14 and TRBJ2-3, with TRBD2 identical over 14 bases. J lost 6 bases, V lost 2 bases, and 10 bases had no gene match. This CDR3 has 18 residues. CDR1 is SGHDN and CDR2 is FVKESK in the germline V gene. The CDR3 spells CASSQRSTSGRAVDTQYF. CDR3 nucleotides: TGTGCCAGCAGCCAACGTTCGACTAGCGGGAGGGCGGTTGATACGCAGTATTTT.

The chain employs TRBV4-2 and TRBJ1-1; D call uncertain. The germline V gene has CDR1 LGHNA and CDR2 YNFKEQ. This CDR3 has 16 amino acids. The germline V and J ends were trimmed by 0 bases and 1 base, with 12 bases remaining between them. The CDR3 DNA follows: TGTGCCAGCAGCCAAGATCTATCTTCCGAGAACACTGAAGCTTTCTTT. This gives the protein CASSQDLSSENTEAFF.

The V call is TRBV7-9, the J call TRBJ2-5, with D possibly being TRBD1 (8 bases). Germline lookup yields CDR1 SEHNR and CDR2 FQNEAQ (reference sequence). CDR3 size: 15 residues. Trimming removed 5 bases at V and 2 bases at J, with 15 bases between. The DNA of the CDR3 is TGTGCCAGCAGCACCAACAGGGGGGGGCAAGAGACCCAGTACTTC. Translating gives CASSTNRGGQETQYF.

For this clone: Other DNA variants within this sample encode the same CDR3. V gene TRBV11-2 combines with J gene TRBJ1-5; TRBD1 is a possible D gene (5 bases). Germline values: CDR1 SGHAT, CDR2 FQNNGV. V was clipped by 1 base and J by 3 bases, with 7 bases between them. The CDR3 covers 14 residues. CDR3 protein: CASSLAGINQPQHF. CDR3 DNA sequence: TGTGCCAGCAGCTTAGCAGGGATCAATCAGCCCCAGCATTTT. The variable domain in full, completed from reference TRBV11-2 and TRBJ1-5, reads EAGVAQSPRYKIIEKRQSVAFWCNPISGHATLYWYQQILGQGPKLLIQFQNNGVVDDSQLPKDRFSAERLKGVDSTLKIQPAKLEDSAVYLCASSLAGINQPQHFGDGTRLSIL.